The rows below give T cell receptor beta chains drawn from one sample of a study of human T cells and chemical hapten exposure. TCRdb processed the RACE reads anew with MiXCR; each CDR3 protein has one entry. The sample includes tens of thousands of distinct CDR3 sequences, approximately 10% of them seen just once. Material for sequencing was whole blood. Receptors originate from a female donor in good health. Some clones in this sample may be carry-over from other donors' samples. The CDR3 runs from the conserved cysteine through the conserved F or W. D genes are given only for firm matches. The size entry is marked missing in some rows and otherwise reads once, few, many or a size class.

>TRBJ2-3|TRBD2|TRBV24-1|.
CATSDLRREVPRRTDTQYF
TGTGCCACCAGTGATTTGAGGCGGGAGGTTCCTCGGCGAACAGATACGCAGTATTTT
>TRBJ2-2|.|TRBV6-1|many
CASSERGVQGSNTGELFF
TGTGCCAGCAGTGAAAGGGGTGTACAGGGATCGAACACCGGGGAGCTGTTTTTT
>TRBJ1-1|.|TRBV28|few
CASVHPDAEAFF
TGTGCCAGCGTTCACCCGGACGCTGAAGCTTTCTTT
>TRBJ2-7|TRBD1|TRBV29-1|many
CSVEEPQGNYEQYF
TGCAGCGTTGAAGAGCCACAGGGGAACTACGAGCAGTACTTC
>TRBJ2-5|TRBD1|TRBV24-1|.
CATSDQRGTGSVKTQYF
TGTGCCACCAGTGATCAACGAGGGACAGGGTCTGTAAAGACCCAGTACTTC
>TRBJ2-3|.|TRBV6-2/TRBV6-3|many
CASKDLGNTDTQYF
TGTGCCAGCAAGGACTTAGGGAACACAGATACGCAGTATTTT
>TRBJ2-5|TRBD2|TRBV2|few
CASSAPSGGQETQYF
TGTGCCAGCAGTGCCCCTAGCGGGGGGCAAGAGACCCAGTACTTC
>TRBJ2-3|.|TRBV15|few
CATSLVETSTDTQYF
TGTGCCACCAGCCTCGTGGAAACTAGCACAGATACGCAGTATTTT
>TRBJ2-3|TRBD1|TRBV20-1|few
CSVPGGTGVSTDTQYF
TGCAGTGTCCCAGGGGGCACAGGGGTGAGCACAGATACGCAGTATTTT
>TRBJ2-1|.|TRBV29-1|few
CSVDPGSEQFF
TGCAGCGTTGATCCGGGAAGTGAGCAGTTCTTC
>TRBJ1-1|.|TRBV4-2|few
CASSQDERPTEAFF
TGTGCCAGCAGCCAAGACGAAAGGCCCACTGAAGCTTTCTTT
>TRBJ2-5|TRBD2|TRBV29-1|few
CSVGAGGETQYF
TGCAGCGTTGGAGCGGGAGGAGAGACCCAGTACTTC
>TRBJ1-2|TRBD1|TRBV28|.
CASFDRDRYGYTF
TGTGCCAGCTTCGACAGGGATCGCTATGGCTACACCTTC
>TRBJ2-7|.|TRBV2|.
CANSASRGSAYEQYF
TGTGCCAACAGTGCCAGTCGGGGCAGCGCCTACGAGCAGTACTTC
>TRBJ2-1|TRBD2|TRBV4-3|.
CASSQGGLGHYNEQFF
TGCGCCAGCAGCCAGGGTGGACTAGGGCACTACAATGAGCAGTTCTTC
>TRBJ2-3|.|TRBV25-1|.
CASSPGHFPDTQYF
TGTGCCAGCAGTCCGGGACACTTCCCCGATACGCAGTATTTT
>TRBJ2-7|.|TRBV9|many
CASSAFGPGDEQYF
TGTGCCAGCAGCGCGTTTGGACCAGGCGACGAGCAGTACTTC
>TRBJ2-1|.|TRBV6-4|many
CASSPGSSYNEQFF
TGTGCCAGCAGTCCGGGGAGCTCCTACAATGAGCAGTTCTTC
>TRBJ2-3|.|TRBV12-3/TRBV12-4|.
CASSYGSLSTDTQYF
TGTGCCAGCAGTTATGGCAGCCTTAGCACAGATACGCAGTATTTT
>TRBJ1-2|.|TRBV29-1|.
CSVRRGYGYTF
TGCAGCGTTCGCAGGGGCTATGGCTACACCTTC
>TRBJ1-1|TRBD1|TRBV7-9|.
CASSSSGTGSNTEAFF
TGTGCCAGCAGCTCGTCCGGGACAGGGTCGAACACTGAAGCTTTCTTT
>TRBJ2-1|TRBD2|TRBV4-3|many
CASSPSSGRSYNEQFF
TGCGCCAGCAGCCCAAGCAGCGGGAGATCCTACAATGAGCAGTTCTTC
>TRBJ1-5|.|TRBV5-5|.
CASSERMGRQYSNQPQHF
TGTGCCAGCAGCGAGAGAATGGGGAGACAGTATAGCAATCAGCCCCAGCATTTT
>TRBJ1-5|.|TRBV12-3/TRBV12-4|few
CASSLIQGQPQHF
TGTGCCAGCAGTTTAATACAAGGTCAGCCCCAGCATTTT
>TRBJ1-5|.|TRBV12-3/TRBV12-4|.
CASSLTPGSGEWGNQPQHF
TGTGCCAGCAGTTTGACCCCCGGGTCAGGGGAATGGGGCAATCAGCCCCAGCATTTT
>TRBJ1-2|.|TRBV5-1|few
CASSLEAGPYGYTF
TGCGCCAGCAGCTTGGAGGCAGGGCCCTATGGCTACACCTTC
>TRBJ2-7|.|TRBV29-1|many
CSAGGGTNPYEQYF
TGCAGCGCGGGTGGGGGGACCAACCCCTACGAGCAGTACTTC
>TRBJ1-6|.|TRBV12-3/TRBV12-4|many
CASSFWEGNSPLHF
TGTGCCAGCAGTTTTTGGGAGGGTAATTCACCCCTCCACTTT
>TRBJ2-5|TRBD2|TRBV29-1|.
CSVDSRRGKETQYF
TGCAGCGTTGATTCCCGGCGGGGGAAAGAGACCCAGTACTTC
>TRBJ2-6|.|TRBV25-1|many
CASSEPRSGANVLTF
TGTGCCAGCAGTGAACCCAGATCTGGGGCCAACGTCCTGACTTTC
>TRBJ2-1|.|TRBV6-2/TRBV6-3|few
CASSWGDEQFF
TGTGCCAGCAGCTGGGGGGATGAGCAGTTCTTC
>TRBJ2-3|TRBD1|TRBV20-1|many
CSVRTGATQSSTDTQYF
TGCAGTGTAAGGACAGGGGCAACCCAATCTAGCACAGATACGCAGTATTTT
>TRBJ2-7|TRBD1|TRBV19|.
CASRRDRVSEQYF
TGTGCCAGTAGGAGGGACAGGGTATCCGAGCAGTACTTC
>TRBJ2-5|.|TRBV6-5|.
CASSYYPEETQYF
TGTGCCAGCAGTTATTATCCTGAAGAGACCCAGTACTTC
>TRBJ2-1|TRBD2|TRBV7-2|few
CASSLVAGGEVYNEQFF
TGTGCCAGCAGCCTAGTAGCGGGAGGGGAGGTCTACAATGAGCAGTTCTTC
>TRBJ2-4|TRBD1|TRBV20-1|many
CSARGSGTGTHIQYF
TGCAGTGCTAGAGGTTCCGGGACAGGGACCCACATTCAGTACTTC
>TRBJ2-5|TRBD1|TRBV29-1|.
CSVGTGIQETQYF
TGCAGCGTTGGGACAGGGATCCAAGAGACCCAGTACTTC
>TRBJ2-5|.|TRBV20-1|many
CSARAEETQYF
TGCAGTGCTAGAGCAGAAGAGACCCAGTACTTC
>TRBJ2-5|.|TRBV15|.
CATSREARQQETQYF
TGTGCCACCAGCAGAGAGGCCAGACAACAAGAGACCCAGTACTTC
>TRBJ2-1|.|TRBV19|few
CASNGNNEQFF
TGTGCCAGTAACGGGAACAATGAGCAGTTCTTC
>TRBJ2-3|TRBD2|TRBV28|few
CASSPWTSGSDTDTQYF
TGTGCCAGCAGTCCGTGGACTAGCGGGAGTGACACAGATACGCAGTATTTT
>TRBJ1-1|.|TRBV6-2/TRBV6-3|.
CASSPPRMNTEAFF
TGTGCCAGCAGCCCACCCAGGATGAACACTGAAGCTTTCTTT
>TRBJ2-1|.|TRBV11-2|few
CASSLDLHDEQFF
TGTGCCAGCAGCTTAGATTTGCACGATGAGCAGTTCTTC
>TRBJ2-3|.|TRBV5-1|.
CASSHSRGADTQYF
TGCGCCAGCAGCCACTCCCGGGGCGCAGATACGCAGTATTTT
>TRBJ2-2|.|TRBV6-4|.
CASRATNTGELFF
TGTGCCAGCAGAGCCACGAACACCGGGGAGCTGTTTTTT
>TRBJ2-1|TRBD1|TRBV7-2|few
CASSSPRGRVSPYNEQFF
TGTGCCAGCAGCTCTCCGAGGGGGCGGGTATCACCCTACAATGAGCAGTTCTTC
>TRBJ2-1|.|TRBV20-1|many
CSAPGDNYNEQFF
TGCAGTGCTCCGGGAGATAACTACAATGAGCAGTTCTTC
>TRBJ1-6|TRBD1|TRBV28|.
CASNPTGTGNSPLHF
TGTGCCAGCAACCCAACCGGGACAGGGAATTCACCCCTCCACTTT
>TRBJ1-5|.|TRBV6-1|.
CASSPGTNQPQHF
TGTGCCAGCAGCCCAGGTACCAATCAGCCCCAGCATTTT
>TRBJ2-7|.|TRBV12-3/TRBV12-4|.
CASSDLYGGYYEQYF
TGTGCCAGCAGCGACCTATACGGGGGATACTACGAGCAGTACTTC
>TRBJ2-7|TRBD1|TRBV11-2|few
CASSPPGTGYEQYF
TGTGCCAGCAGCCCCCCCGGGACAGGGTACGAGCAGTACTTC
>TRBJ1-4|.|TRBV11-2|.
CASSPSWAATNEKLFF
TGTGCCAGCAGCCCGTCGTGGGCTGCAACTAATGAAAAACTGTTTTTT
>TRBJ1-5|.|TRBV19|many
CASSIVAGPQHF
TGTGCCAGTAGTATTGTGGCAGGGCCCCAGCATTTT
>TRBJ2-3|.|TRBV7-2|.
CASSLAALGYGDTQYF
TGTGCCAGCAGCTTAGCAGCGCTGGGGTATGGAGATACGCAGTATTTT
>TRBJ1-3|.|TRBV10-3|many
CAISEIGAGNTIYF
TGTGCCATCAGTGAAATAGGGGCTGGAAACACCATATATTTT
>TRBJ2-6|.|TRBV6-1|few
CASSVGQAGANVLTF
TGTGCCAGCAGTGTGGGGCAGGCTGGGGCCAACGTCCTGACTTTC
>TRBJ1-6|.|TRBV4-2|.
CASSQEGVRQINSPLHF
TGTGCCAGCAGCCAAGAAGGTGTAAGGCAGATCAATTCACCCCTCCACTTT
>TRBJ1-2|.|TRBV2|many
CASNIRDISYTF
TGTGCCAGCAATATCCGGGATATTAGCTACACCTTC
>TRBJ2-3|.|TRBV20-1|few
CSATTDTQYF
TGCAGTGCAACCACAGATACGCAGTATTTT
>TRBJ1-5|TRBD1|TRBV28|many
CASSKYWDRGGQPQHF
TGTGCCAGCAGCAAATATTGGGACAGGGGGGGACAGCCCCAGCATTTT